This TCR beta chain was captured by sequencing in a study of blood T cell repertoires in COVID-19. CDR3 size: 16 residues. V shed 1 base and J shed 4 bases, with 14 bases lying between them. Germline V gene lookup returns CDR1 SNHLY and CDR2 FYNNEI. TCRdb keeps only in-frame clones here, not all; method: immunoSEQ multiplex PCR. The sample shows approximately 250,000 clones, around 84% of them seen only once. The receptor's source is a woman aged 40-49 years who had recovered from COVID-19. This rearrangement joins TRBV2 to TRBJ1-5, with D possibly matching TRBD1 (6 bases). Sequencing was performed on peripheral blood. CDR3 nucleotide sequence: TGTGCCAGCAGTGAAGGCCCTGGGGGCTGGAATCAGCCCCAGCATTTT. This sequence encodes CASSEGPGGWNQPQHF.